The source of this T cell receptor (beta chain) is a study of shared clonotypes between healthy human individuals. The table came from immunoSEQ multiplex PCR; TCRdb's copy has only in-frame clones and leaves some out. The data contain 600,000 to 750,000 clones, more than 70% of them singletons. Germline assignment: CDR1 MGHDK and CDR2 SYGVNS. The CDR3 runs to 15 residues. J lost 5 bases, V lost 8 bases, and 8 bases had no gene match. The sequenced sample was memory CD4+ T cells sorted from blood. The subset here: CD45RA-negative fraction. This TCR came from a woman aged 30 to 39 in good health. This chain connects TRBV25-1 to TRBJ2-1; 11 bases are a match to TRBD1. The CDR3 DNA sequence: TGTGCCAGCTTGAAGGGGGACAGGGGGGACAATGAGCAGTTCTTC. It codes for CASLKGDRGDNEQFF.